Listed here are 4 T cell receptor beta chains from one sample, sequenced in a study of cytomegalovirus exposure and HLA in healthy donors. Primers for the PCR totalled 60 Vbeta and 13 Jbeta. TCRdb keeps only in-frame clones here, not all; method: immunoSEQ multiplex PCR. The table lists about 82,000 clones, over 70% of them singletons. Specimen: PBMCs. The source is a man in his sixties in good health and CMV-seronegative.

The V and J genes are TRBV5-8 and TRBJ2-5, with D possibly TRBD2 on 5 matching bases. CDR1 and CDR2 from the germline V gene are SGHTS and YDEGEE. CDR3 length: 15 residues. Trimming took off 4 bases at V and 5 bases at J, with 18 bases between the two ends. This CDR3 reads CASSRSRTPAETQYF. The CDR3 coding sequence is TGTGCCAGCAGCCGCTCCAGGACTCCCGCGGAGACCCAGTACTTC. The full variable domain, completed using reference TRBV5-8 and TRBJ2-5, is EAGVTQSPTHLIKTRGQQATLRCSPISGHTSVYWYQQALGLGLQFLLWYDEGEERNRGNFPPRFSGRQFPNYSSELNVNALELEDSALYLCASSRSRTPAETQYFGPGTRLLVL.

V and J are TRBV13 and TRBJ1-5; 8 bases fit TRBD1. This CDR3 is built from 14 residues. V shed 6 bases, J shed 2 bases, and the junction held 3 bases outside the gene matches. Germline V gene sequence: CDR1 PRHDT, CDR2 FYEKMQ (reference sequence). In DNA form, the CDR3 reads TGTGCCAGCAGTCTACAGGGGGGCAATCAGCCCCAGCATTTT. It is translated as CASSLQGGNQPQHF.

The V and J genes are TRBV7-9 and TRBJ2-3; TRBD2 might be the D (5 bases). V was cut by 5 bases and J by 2 bases, with 11 bases left in between. CDR3 length equals 14 residues. Germline values: CDR1 SEHNR, CDR2 FQNEAQ (reference sequence). The CDR3 sequence is CASSPSGLTDTQYF. The CDR3 DNA reads as TGTGCCAGCAGCCCCAGTGGACTCACAGATACGCAGTATTTT. Full variable domain (outside the CDR3, taken from reference TRBV7-9 and TRBJ2-3): DTGVSQNPRHKITKRGQNVTFRCDPISEHNRLYWYRQTLGQGPEFLTYFQNEAQLEKSRLLSDRFSAERPKGSFSTLEIQRTEQGDSAMYLCASSPSGLTDTQYFGPGTRLTVL.

The chain employs TRBV7-9 and TRBJ1-1, with a weak D call TRBD1 (5 bases). This CDR3 is 16 amino acids long. The germline V gene has CDR1 SEHNR and CDR2 FQNEAQ (reference sequence). V dropped 8 bases and J dropped 5 bases, with 24 bases sitting between them. The CDR3 loop reads CASARYRNLGGTEAFF. The CDR3 DNA sequence: TGTGCCAGCGCCCGGTACAGAAACTTGGGGGGGACTGAAGCTTTCTTT.